One and the same sample provided the 17 T cell receptor beta chains below, sequenced in a study of T cell changes during pregnancy in multiple sclerosis. The protocol was immunoSEQ multiplex PCR, while the TCRdb copy is restricted to in-frame clones and leaves out a portion. The profile covers 65,000 to 90,000 clones, with roughly nine tenths appearing a single time and 3% to 4% taken by the ten largest. This material consisted of PBMCs, taken in the first trimester of pregnancy. These receptors originate from a female donor in good health, serving as a control in a pregnancy study. Some clones in this sample may be carry-over from other donors' samples.

The chain recombines TRBV6-5 with TRBJ2-7, with 9 bases matching TRBD2. The J segment lost 3 bases and the V segment lost 0 bases, leaving 6 bases of the junction unmatched. This CDR3 has 16 residues. Germline lookup yields CDR1 MNHEY and CDR2 SVGAGI. CDR3 sequence reads: CASSYSSGGPLYEQYF. The CDR3 DNA reads TGTGCCAGCAGTTACTCTAGCGGGGGCCCCCTCTACGAGCAGTACTTC.

The chain employs TRBV6-6 and TRBJ2-6, with 8 bases that match TRBD2. Germline V gives CDR1 MNHNY, CDR2 SVGAGI (reference sequence). The CDR3 has 16 amino acids. V gave up 11 bases and J gave up 3 bases; unmatched junction bases: 12. CDR3 sequence reads: CASNPGGAFGANVLTF. CDR3 in DNA: TGTGCCTCCAACCCCGGGGGGGCGTTTGGGGCCAACGTCCTGACTTTC.

The rearrangement joins TRBV6-1 to TRBJ1-6; D is perhaps TRBD1 (6 bases). The CDR3 extends over 14 amino acids. The germline V gene encodes CDR1 MNHNS and CDR2 SASEGT. V was trimmed by 5 bases and J by 10 bases, leaving 15 bases between them. For the CDR3, the DNA is TGTGCCAGCAGTAGGGGGTATGGTGGCTCACCCCTCCACTTT. Translating it yields CASSRGYGGSPLHF.

This chain connects TRBV2 to TRBJ2-1; no clear D gene. This CDR3 contains 14 residues. V was shortened by 5 bases and J by 0 bases, with 8 bases between the two germline ends. The germline gives CDR1 SNHLY, CDR2 FYNNEI. Written as DNA, the CDR3 is TGTGCCAGCAGTAGCGATAGCTCCTACAATGAGCAGTTCTTC. Its protein product is CASSSDSSYNEQFF.

The gene calls are TRBV5-1 and TRBJ1-2; TRBD1 might be the D (6 bases). CDR3 length: 16 amino acids. Germline CDR1 SGHRS, CDR2 YFSETQ. Trimming removed 3 bases at V and 4 bases at J, with 19 bases between. CDR3 protein: CASSSHLGGLGYGYTF. As DNA, the CDR3 is TGCGCCAGCAGCTCGCACCTCGGGGGGCTAGGCTATGGCTACACCTTC.

This clone was seen just once. V gene TRBV5-3 combines with J gene TRBJ2-2, with 9 bases lining up with TRBD1. TRBV5-3 is an ORF; its function is uncertain. V dropped 5 bases and J dropped 3; count of bases not matched to a gene: 17. This CDR3 spans 19 amino acids. The CDR3 nucleotides read TGTGCCAGAAGTCCGCCGGATCGCACAGGGGGCGGGCACACCGGGGAGCTGTTTTTT. It is translated as CARSPPDRTGGGHTGELFF.

This clone was seen once. The genes are TRBV4-3 and TRBJ2-7; 9 bases are a match to TRBD2. After removal of 4 bases from V and 5 bases from J, the junction contained 9 bases not matched to a gene. Germline-derived CDR1 and CDR2 are LGHNA and YSLEER. This CDR3 comprises 15 residues. The CDR3 sequence: CASSLEREAGDEQYF. The CDR3 nucleotides are TGCGCCAGCAGCCTTGAGCGGGAGGCTGGGGACGAGCAGTACTTC.

The chain links TRBV19 to TRBJ1-3; no firm D call. V was trimmed by 6 bases and J by 0 bases, leaving 6 bases between them. Germline V gene sequence: CDR1 LNHDA, CDR2 SQIVND (reference sequence). The length of the CDR3 is 13 residues. For the CDR3, the DNA is TGTGCCAGTAGGACACCCTCTGGAAACACCATATATTTT. It yields the protein CASRTPSGNTIYF.

J is TRBJ2-4 and V is TRBV13, with D possibly being TRBD2 (6 bases). Trimming left V 5 bases short and J 6 bases short, with 14 bases between. Germline V gene data show CDR1 as PRHDT and CDR2 as FYEKMQ (reference sequence). The CDR3 is 14 amino acids. CDR3 in amino acids: CASSRDSDLNIQYF. CDR3 DNA: TGTGCCAGCAGCAGGGACTCCGATCTAAACATTCAGTACTTC.

As to this clone: Additional DNA sequences in this sample encode the identical CDR3. V and J are TRBV5-6 and TRBJ2-2; possible D gene TRBD2, 5 bases. This CDR3 spans 15 amino acids. Germline V gives CDR1 SGHDT, CDR2 YYEEEE. V lost 2 bases, J lost 0 bases, and 8 bases lay in between. The CDR3 bases are TGTGCCAGCAGCTTTCCGGGGACGAACACCGGGGAGCTGTTTTTT. Translation gives CASSFPGTNTGELFF.

The chain links TRBV4-1 to TRBJ1-5; 10 bases are a match to TRBD1. V dropped 0 bases and J dropped 6; count of bases not matched to a gene: 2. Germline lookup yields CDR1 MGHRA and CDR2 YSYEKL. The CDR3 runs 15 residues. In DNA form, the CDR3 reads TGCGCCAGCAGCCAAGAGGGACAGGGGTTTCAGCCCCAGCATTTT. Protein sequence: CASSQEGQGFQPQHF.

The CDR3 coding sequence is TGCGCCAGCAGCAAGGACAGGGGATCCTACGAGCAGTACTTC. This codes for CASSKDRGSYEQYF. The chain joins TRBV4-3 to TRBJ2-7; 9 nucleotides match TRBD1. CDR1 is LGHNA and CDR2 is YSLEER in the germline V gene. The CDR3 has 14 amino acids. Trimming removed 5 bases from V and 1 base from J; junction bases left unmatched: 3.

The rearrangement uses TRBV30 and TRBJ1-4; 7 nucleotides align to TRBD1. This CDR3 spans 13 amino acids. Germline CDR1 is GTSNPN and CDR2 is SVGIG (reference sequence). V shed 2 bases, J shed 8 bases, and the junction held 5 bases outside the gene matches. The CDR3 DNA is TGTGCCTGGAGTAAGATCAGGGGGGAAAAACTGTTTTTT. The encoded protein is CAWSKIRGEKLFF. Complete variable domain (other parts from reference TRBV30 and TRBJ1-4): SQTIHQWPATLVQPVGSPLSLECTVEGTSNPNLYWYRQAAGRGLQLLFYSVGIGQISSEVPQNLSASRPQDRQFILSSKKLLLSDSGFYLCAWSKIRGEKLFFGSGTQLSVL.

The V and J genes are TRBV28 and TRBJ1-5; D unclear. The V end lost 6 bases, the J end lost 3 bases, and 15 bases lay between the germline ends. Germline CDR1 and CDR2: MDHEN and SYDVKM. The CDR3 totals 15 residues. CDR3 nucleotides: TGTGCCAGCAGAACTATAGGAGGGATCAATCAGCCCCAGCATTTT. As protein: CASRTIGGINQPQHF.

V and J are TRBV28 and TRBJ1-1; 8 bases are shared with TRBD1. CDR3 size: 15 residues. Germline V gives CDR1 MDHEN, CDR2 SYDVKM. J gave up 7 bases and V 6 bases, and 13 bases lay outside the gene matches. CDR3 amino acids: CASRQPGQEEGEAFF. DNA for the CDR3: TGTGCCAGCAGACAACCGGGACAGGAAGAAGGTGAAGCTTTCTTT.

This chain connects TRBV5-6 to TRBJ2-5; 11 bases align to TRBD2. The germline gives CDR1 SGHDT, CDR2 YYEEEE. The trim removed 3 bases at V and 4 bases at J, leaving 11 bases unmatched. There are 17 residues in the CDR3. The CDR3 spells CASSWSSGGVSGETQYF. CDR3 in DNA: TGTGCCAGCAGCTGGAGTAGCGGGGGGGTATCGGGAGAGACCCAGTACTTC.

The rearrangement uses TRBV19 and TRBJ2-1; 10 bases align to TRBD2. This CDR3 is built from 22 residues. The J segment lost 0 bases and the V segment lost 7 bases, leaving 24 bases of the junction unmatched. Germline values: CDR1 LNHDA, CDR2 SQIVND (reference sequence). This CDR3 reads CASKPFPSLAGALQSSYNEQFF. The CDR3 DNA follows: TGTGCCAGTAAACCTTTCCCTAGTCTAGCGGGGGCCCTGCAAAGCTCCTACAATGAGCAGTTCTTC.